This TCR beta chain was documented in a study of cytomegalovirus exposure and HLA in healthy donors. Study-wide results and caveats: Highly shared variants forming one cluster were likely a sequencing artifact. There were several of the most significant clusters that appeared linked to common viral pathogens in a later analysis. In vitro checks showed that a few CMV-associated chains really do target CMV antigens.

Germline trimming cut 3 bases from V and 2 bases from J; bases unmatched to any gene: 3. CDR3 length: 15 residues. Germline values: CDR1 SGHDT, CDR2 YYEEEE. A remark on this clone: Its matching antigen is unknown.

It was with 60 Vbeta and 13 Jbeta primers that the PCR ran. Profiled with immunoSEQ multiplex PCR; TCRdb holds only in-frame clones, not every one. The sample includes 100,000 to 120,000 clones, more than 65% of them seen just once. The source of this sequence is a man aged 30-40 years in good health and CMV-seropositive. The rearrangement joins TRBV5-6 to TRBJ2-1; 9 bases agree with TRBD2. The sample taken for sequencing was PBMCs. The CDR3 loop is CASSSRGGAYNEQFF. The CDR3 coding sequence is TGTGCCAGCAGCTCCCGCGGGGGGGCCTACAATGAGCAGTTCTTC.